The entry below gives a single TCR beta chain sequence along with its context. The germline V gene encodes CDR1 SQVTM and CDR2 ANQGSEA. V was pared by 6 bases and J by 2 bases, with 12 bases of the junction left unmatched. The CDR3 contains 17 residues. The sample belongs to a study of blood T cell repertoires in COVID-19. Overall study: COVID-19 samples collected from the United States, Italy and Spain covered acute and convalescent phases.

In the study's own analysis: Cell counts per sample came from amplifying reference gene primers. Produced via immunoSEQ multiplex PCR; TCRdb's table is partial and in-frame only. The V and J calls and clone size are taken from that table; D and trimming were inferred from the DNA. Of 35,000 to 45,000 clones listed, about nine tenths were seen once; the top ten hold 0.4%. V is TRBV29-1 and J is TRBJ2-6; 8 nucleotides agree with TRBD1. This receptor was identified in a human donor in a cohort sampled during active COVID-19. Sequencing was performed on peripheral blood. Here the CDR3 reads CSVGSTGGGPGANVLTF. CDR3 DNA sequence: TGCAGCGTGGGATCCACAGGGGGAGGCCCTGGGGCCAACGTCCTGACTTTC.